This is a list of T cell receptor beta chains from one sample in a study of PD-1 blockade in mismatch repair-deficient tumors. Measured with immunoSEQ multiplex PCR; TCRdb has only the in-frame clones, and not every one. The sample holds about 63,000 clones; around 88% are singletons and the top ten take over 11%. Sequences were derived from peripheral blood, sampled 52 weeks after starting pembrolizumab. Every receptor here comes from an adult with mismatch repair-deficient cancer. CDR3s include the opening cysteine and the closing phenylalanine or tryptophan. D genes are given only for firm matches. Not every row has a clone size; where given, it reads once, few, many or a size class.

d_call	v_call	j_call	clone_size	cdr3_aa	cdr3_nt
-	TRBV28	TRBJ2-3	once	CASSLRGWSDTQYF	TGTGCCAGCAGTTTACGGGGCTGGTCAGATACGCAGTATTTT
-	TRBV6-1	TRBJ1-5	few	CASSHNRPQHF	TGTGCCAGCAGTCATAATCGGCCCCAGCATTTT
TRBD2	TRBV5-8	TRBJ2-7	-	CASSLVGASGRIYEQYF	TGTGCCAGCAGCTTGGTGGGCGCTAGCGGGAGGATTTACGAGCAGTACTTC
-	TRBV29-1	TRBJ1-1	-	CSVERGGYTEAFF	TGCAGCGTTGAAAGGGGTGGGTACACTGAAGCTTTCTTT
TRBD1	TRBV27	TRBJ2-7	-	CASSPRTGGHEQYF	TGTGCCAGCAGTCCCCGGACAGGGGGCCACGAGCAGTACTTC
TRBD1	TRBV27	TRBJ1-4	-	CASSSSRDRTPSRWTNEKLFF	TGTGCCAGCAGTTCCTCTCGGGACAGGACACCCTCAAGGTGGACTAATGAAAAACTGTTTTTT
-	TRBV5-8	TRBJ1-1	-	CASSLLDSWNTEAFF	TGTGCCAGCAGCCTTTTGGACAGCTGGAACACTGAAGCTTTCTTT
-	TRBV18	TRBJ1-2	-	CAIPAQNSGYTF	TGTGCCATCCCAGCTCAGAATAGTGGCTACACCTTC
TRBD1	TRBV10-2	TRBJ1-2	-	CASSHGTGNLDGYTF	TGCGCCAGCAGCCATGGGACAGGGAATCTGGATGGCTACACCTTC
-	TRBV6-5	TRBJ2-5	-	CASSPRRETQYF	TGTGCCAGCAGTCCGAGGCGGGAGACCCAGTACTTC
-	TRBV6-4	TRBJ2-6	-	CASSDRGSGANVLTF	TGTGCCAGCAGTGACCGGGGGTCTGGGGCCAACGTCCTGACTTTC
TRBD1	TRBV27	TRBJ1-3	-	CASSLHAGTGGNTIYF	TGTGCCAGCAGTTTACACGCGGGGACAGGTGGAAACACCATATATTTT
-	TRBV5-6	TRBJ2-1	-	CASSLEEALLF	TGTGCCAGCAGCTTGGAAGAGGCTCTCCTCTTC
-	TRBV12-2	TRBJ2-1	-	CASRLAGSSYNEQFF	TGTGCAAGTCGCTTAGCGGGGAGCTCCTACAATGAGCAGTTCTTC
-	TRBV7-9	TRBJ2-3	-	CASSSSTDTQYF	TGTGCCAGCAGCTCCAGCACAGATACGCAGTATTTT
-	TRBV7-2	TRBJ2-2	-	CASSFTAANTGELFF	TGTGCCAGCAGCTTTACCGCCGCGAACACCGGGGAGCTGTTTTTT
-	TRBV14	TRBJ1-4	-	CASSLQNEKLFF	TGTGCCAGCAGCCTTCAAAATGAAAAACTGTTTTTT
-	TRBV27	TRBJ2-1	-	CASSSATPDNEQFF	TGTGCCAGCAGTTCGGCTACCCCGGACAATGAGCAGTTCTTC
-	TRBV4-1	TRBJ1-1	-	CASSQLGREAFF	TGCGCCAGCAGCCAACTGGGAAGAGAAGCTTTCTTT
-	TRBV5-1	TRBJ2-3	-	CASSFRGLYELSTDTQYF	TGCGCCAGCAGCTTCCGTGGGCTCTACGAACTAAGCACAGATACGCAGTATTTT
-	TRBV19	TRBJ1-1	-	CASSIESAMSTEAFF	TGTGCCAGTAGTATAGAGTCGGCCATGAGCACTGAAGCTTTCTTT
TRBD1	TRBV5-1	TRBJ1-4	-	CASSPQGALANEKLFF	TGCGCCAGCAGTCCTCAGGGGGCGCTGGCTAATGAAAAACTGTTTTTT
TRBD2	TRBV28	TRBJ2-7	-	CASSFLAGGSNEQYF	TGTGCCAGCAGTTTTTTAGCGGGAGGGAGCAACGAGCAGTACTTC
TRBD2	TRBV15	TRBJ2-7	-	CATSRSGTSTYEQYF	TGTGCCACCAGCAGATCCGGGACTAGCACCTACGAGCAGTACTTC
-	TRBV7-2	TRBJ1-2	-	CASSLGTVLSNYGYTF	TGTGCCAGCAGCTTAGGGACAGTGCTCTCTAACTATGGCTACACCTTC
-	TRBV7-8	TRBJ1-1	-	CASSTRQNTEAFF	TGTGCCAGCAGCACCCGACAGAACACTGAAGCTTTCTTT
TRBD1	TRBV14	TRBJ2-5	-	CASSHRQGLETQYF	TGTGCCAGCAGCCACCGACAGGGCTTGGAGACCCAGTACTTC
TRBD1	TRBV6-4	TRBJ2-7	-	CASSDWGTGVSYEQYF	TGTGCCAGCAGTGACTGGGGGACAGGGGTCTCCTACGAGCAGTACTTC
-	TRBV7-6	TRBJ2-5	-	CASSLQETQYF	TGTGCCAGCAGCTTACAAGAGACCCAGTACTTC
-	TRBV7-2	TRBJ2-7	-	CASSLGGSSSEQYF	TGTGCCAGCAGCTTAGGGGGGTCAAGCAGCGAGCAGTACTTC
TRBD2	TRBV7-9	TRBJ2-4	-	CASSTAGGPIAKNIQYF	TGTGCCAGCAGCACAGCGGGAGGACCTATAGCCAAAAACATTCAGTACTTC
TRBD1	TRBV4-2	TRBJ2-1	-	CASSQGGQGAYEQFF	TGTGCCAGCAGCCAAGGGGGACAGGGGGCCTATGAGCAGTTCTTC
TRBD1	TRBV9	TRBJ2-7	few	CASSPGTGGDEQYF	TGTGCCAGCAGCCCAGGGACAGGGGGCGACGAGCAGTACTTC
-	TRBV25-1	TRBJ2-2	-	CASRDGGGTGELFF	TGTGCCAGCAGGGACGGCGGCGGGACCGGGGAGCTGTTTTTT
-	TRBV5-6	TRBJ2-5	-	CASSFLEETQYF	TGTGCCAGCAGCTTCCTAGAGGAGACCCAGTACTTC
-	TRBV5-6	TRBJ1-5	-	CASSLGGIQQPQHF	TGTGCCAGCAGCTTGGGCGGAATTCAGCAGCCCCAGCATTTT
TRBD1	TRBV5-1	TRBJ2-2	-	CASSGGQGAAGELFF	TGCGCCAGCAGCGGGGGACAGGGGGCTGCCGGGGAGCTGTTTTTT
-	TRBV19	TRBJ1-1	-	CASSIFGDTEAFF	TGTGCCAGTAGTATATTCGGGGACACTGAAGCTTTCTTT
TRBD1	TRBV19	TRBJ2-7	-	CASGTGAYEQYF	TGTGCGTCCGGGACAGGGGCCTACGAGCAGTACTTC
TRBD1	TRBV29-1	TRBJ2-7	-	CSVKTTGGYEQYF	TGCAGCGTGAAAACGACAGGGGGCTACGAGCAGTACTTC
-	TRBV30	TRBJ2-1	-	CAWSEGPTQFF	TGTGCCTGGAGTGAGGGACCTACGCAGTTCTTC
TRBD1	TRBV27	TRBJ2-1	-	CASSPDRVVYNEQFF	TGTGCCAGCAGTCCGGACAGGGTAGTCTACAATGAGCAGTTCTTC
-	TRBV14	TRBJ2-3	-	CASSQERGWGLGSTQYF	TGTGCCAGCAGCCAAGAAAGGGGTTGGGGTCTGGGTTCTACGCAGTATTTT
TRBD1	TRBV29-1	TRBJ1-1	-	CSAVTGAWNTEAFF	TGCAGCGCGGTTACAGGGGCTTGGAACACTGAAGCTTTCTTT
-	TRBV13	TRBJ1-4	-	CASSVNEKLFF	TGTGCCAGCAGCGTGAATGAAAAACTGTTTTTT
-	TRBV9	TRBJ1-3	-	CASSTGNTIYF	TGTGCCAGCAGTACTGGAAACACCATATATTTT